These T cell receptor beta chains were read from a single sample in a study of blood T cell repertoires in COVID-19. The table came from immunoSEQ multiplex PCR; TCRdb's copy has only in-frame clones and leaves some out. The sample carries roughly 200,000 clones, roughly 80% recorded once. The sample comprised peripheral blood. The source is a woman over 75 with COVID-19, enrolled during active disease. The conserved cysteine and the conserved F or W are not part of the CDR3 here. Each record gives: clone size, V gene, J gene, CDR3 protein. Where a row states a size, it is once, few, many or the class of an expanded clone; other rows omit it.

size: once; V: TRBV5-4; J: TRBJ2-5; CDR3: ASSLAGVGETQY
size: few; V: TRBV5-1; J: TRBJ2-3; CDR3: ASSWGGRSTDTQY
size: NA; V: TRBV20-1; J: TRBJ2-5; CDR3: SASGGGQQETQY
size: NA; V: TRBV7-2; J: TRBJ2-7; CDR3: ASSFTYTYEQY
size: NA; V: TRBV5-1; J: TRBJ2-3; CDR3: ASRTGTSGTDTQY
size: once; V: TRBV19; J: TRBJ1-2; CDR3: ASSEEESYGYT
size: NA; V: TRBV2; J: TRBJ1-5; CDR3: ATLRDISSPQH
size: few; V: TRBV19; J: TRBJ1-3; CDR3: ASSISWGGIGNTIY
size: few; V: TRBV2; J: TRBJ1-1; CDR3: ASSGDRGPTEAF
size: once; V: TRBV5-4; J: TRBJ2-3; CDR3: ASSLAGRDTQY
size: NA; V: TRBV6-4; J: TRBJ2-2; CDR3: ASSVTGNTGELF
size: few; V: TRBV5-6; J: TRBJ1-2; CDR3: ASSYADRNYGYT
size: NA; V: TRBV7-4; J: TRBJ1-5; CDR3: ASSLALGRKVSNQPQH
size: NA; V: TRBV6-5; J: TRBJ1-5; CDR3: ASTRTGDRGQPQH